The clone carrying this TCR beta chain was detected a few times. As yet, its antigen is unknown. This CDR3 comprises 19 residues. V was shortened by 1 base and J by 4 bases, with 26 bases between the two germline ends. Germline values: CDR1 SGHRS, CDR2 YFSETQ. This sample is drawn from a study of T cell responses to AZD1222 COVID-19 vaccine. General study results and limits: Spike-specific TCR depth and breadth grew after two AZD1222 doses.

Libraries were prepared by immunoSEQ multiplex PCR; TCRdb keeps only in-frame clonotypes and omits some of them. The repertoire holds about 140,000 clones, with about 89% as singletons. Sequenced material: peripheral blood, taken on day 0 of AZD1222 vaccination. V gene TRBV5-1 combines with J gene TRBJ1-1; D may be TRBD1 (5 bases). The sequence was obtained from an adult in good health. CDR3: CASSLWTGINLRRGTEAFF. The CDR3 nucleotides read TGCGCCAGCAGCTTGTGGACGGGGATTAATCTAAGGAGGGGCACTGAAGCTTTCTTT.